Listed below are T cell receptor beta chains from one sample, sequenced in a study of blood T cells in healthy people across ages. One entry per CDR3 protein, called by TCRdb with MiXCR from the 5' RACE reads. The sample holds around 800,000 distinct CDR3 sequences, 55% to 65% seen once. The sample comprised blood. These receptors all come from a man aged 25-45 years in good health. CDR3s include the opening cysteine and the closing phenylalanine or tryptophan. D genes are given only for firm matches.

CDR3 length: 17
V gene: TRBV19
D gene: NA
J gene: TRBJ2-7
CDR3 protein: CASSLGIPGPLPHEQYF
CDR3 DNA: TGTGCCAGTAGTCTTGGAATCCCGGGACCGCTACCCCACGAGCAGTACTTC

CDR3 length: 16
V gene: TRBV20-1
D gene: NA
J gene: TRBJ2-5
CDR3 protein: CSARVGATINEETQYF
CDR3 DNA: TGCAGTGCTAGAGTGGGTGCAACGATAAATGAAGAGACCCAGTACTTC

CDR3 length: 14
V gene: TRBV20-1
D gene: NA
J gene: TRBJ2-7
CDR3 protein: CSALIRDSYYEQYF
CDR3 DNA: TGCAGTGCTCTCATCCGGGACTCGTACTACGAGCAGTACTTC

CDR3 length: 12
V gene: TRBV6-2/TRBV6-3
D gene: NA
J gene: TRBJ1-2
CDR3 protein: CASSYSSYGYTF
CDR3 DNA: TGTGCCAGCAGTTACTCCAGCTATGGCTACACCTTC

CDR3 length: 11
V gene: TRBV6-2/TRBV6-3
D gene: NA
J gene: TRBJ2-3
CDR3 protein: CASSIPRMQYF
CDR3 DNA: TGTGCCAGCAGTATCCCACGTATGCAGTATTTT

CDR3 length: 15
V gene: TRBV12-3/TRBV12-4
D gene: NA
J gene: TRBJ2-3
CDR3 protein: CASRKTTDFTDTQYF
CDR3 DNA: TGTGCCAGCAGAAAGACGACAGATTTCACAGATACGCAGTATTTT

CDR3 length: 15
V gene: TRBV7-8
D gene: NA
J gene: TRBJ1-4
CDR3 protein: CASSLDLGPQLGVFF
CDR3 DNA: TGTGCCAGCAGCTTAGACCTAGGACCCCAACTTGGGGTGTTTTTT

CDR3 length: 16
V gene: TRBV25-1
D gene: TRBD2
J gene: TRBJ2-5
CDR3 protein: CASSEYGLAGDETQYF
CDR3 DNA: TGTGCCAGCAGTGAATACGGACTAGCGGGGGATGAGACCCAGTACTTC

CDR3 length: 14
V gene: TRBV28
D gene: NA
J gene: TRBJ2-7
CDR3 protein: CASSRPTLSYEQYF
CDR3 DNA: TGTGCCAGCAGTAGACCGACCCTCTCCTACGAGCAGTACTTC

CDR3 length: 19
V gene: TRBV20-1
D gene: TRBD1
J gene: TRBJ1-6
CDR3 protein: CSARNDMVGTGGIDSPLHF
CDR3 DNA: TGCAGTGCTAGAAACGACATGGTGGGGACAGGGGGTATTGATTCACCCCTCCACTTT

CDR3 length: 13
V gene: TRBV29-1
D gene: NA
J gene: TRBJ2-6
CDR3 protein: CSVQPSGANVLTF
CDR3 DNA: TGCAGCGTCCAGCCTTCTGGGGCCAACGTCCTGACTTTC